This TCR beta chain was captured by sequencing in a study of monozygotic twins with inflammatory bowel disease. TCRdb reprocessed the 5' RACE reads and keeps a single row for each CDR3 protein, giving no DNA. The sample spans some 210,000 distinct CDR3 sequences; the ten largest clones claim roughly 1.7%. Germline V gene data show CDR1 as MNHEY and CDR2 as SMNVEV (reference sequence). The CDR3 contains 15 residues. J is TRBJ2-1 and V is TRBV27; as DNA is missing, the TRBD2 call by TCRdb cannot be tested. This TCR was recovered from a human donor with ulcerative colitis or Crohn's disease, or a healthy co-twin of an affected twin (not recorded which). Sequencing used blood. The CDR3 sequence is CASSLGRAAGNEQFF.